The 12 T cell receptor beta chains below all came from one sample that was sequenced in a study of T cell responses to AZD1222 COVID-19 vaccine. The method was immunoSEQ multiplex PCR; TCRdb's version includes in-frame clones alone and lacks a portion of them. The profile shows about 120,000 clones, roughly 90% of them singletons. Sequences were derived from peripheral blood, sampled on day 0 of AZD1222 vaccination. Receptor source: an adult in good health.

The chain has TRBV6-5 and TRBJ2-5, with D possibly TRBD2 on 5 matching bases. V was trimmed by 2 bases and J by 3 bases, leaving 10 bases between them. The CDR3 contains 14 residues. Germline assignment: CDR1 MNHEY and CDR2 SVGAGI. The DNA of the CDR3 is TGTGCCAGCAGTTACCCCGACGGGGAAGAGACCCAGTACTTC. As protein: CASSYPDGEETQYF.

This clone was recorded a few times. The V call is TRBV27, the J call TRBJ2-5, with TRBD2 identical over 14 bases. Germline assignment: CDR1 MNHEY and CDR2 SMNVEV (reference sequence). The CDR3 contains 17 residues. Trimming at V came to 8 bases and at J to 4 bases, leaving 12 bases not matched to a gene. CDR3 protein: CASAQPGLAGAGETQYF. The DNA of the CDR3 is TGTGCCAGCGCCCAACCGGGACTAGCGGGAGCAGGAGAGACCCAGTACTTC.

The chain links TRBV2 to TRBJ1-2; TRBD1 aligns across 8 bases. The CDR3 totals 14 residues. The junction had 6 bases not matched to a gene; V was cut back by 5 bases and J by 4 bases. Per germline, CDR1 SNHLY and CDR2 FYNNEI. The CDR3 sequence: CASSRTGMGYGYTF. The CDR3 coding sequence is TGTGCCAGCAGTCGGACAGGGATGGGCTATGGCTACACCTTC. The variable domain in full, with the rest retrieved from reference TRBV2 and TRBJ1-2, is EPEVTQTPSHQVTQMGQEVILRCVPISNHLYFYWYRQILGQKVEFLVSFYNNEISEKSEIFDDQFSVERPDGSNFTLKIRSTKLEDSAMYFCASSRTGMGYGYTFGSGTRLTVV.

The CDR3 DNA reads TGTGCCAGTAGATCGACAGGGGGCAATCAGCCCCAGCATTTT. This encodes CASRSTGGNQPQHF. The V call is TRBV19, the J call TRBJ1-5, with 8 bases aligning to TRBD1. J gave up 2 bases and V 6 bases, and 3 bases lay outside the gene matches. This CDR3 spans 14 amino acids. Germline CDR1 reads LNHDA; CDR2 reads SQIVND (reference sequence).

This clone was seen once. The chain carries TRBV30 and TRBJ1-3, with a tentative D call TRBD1 (5 bases). This CDR3 is 13 amino acids long. Trimming took 5 bases from V and 0 from J, leaving 8 bases between them. Germline V gene lookup returns CDR1 GTSNPN and CDR2 SVGIG (reference sequence). In DNA, the CDR3 is TGTGCCTGGGGGGGTATCTCTGGAAACACCATATATTTT. The encoded protein is CAWGGISGNTIYF.

The chain employs TRBV6-1 and TRBJ1-1; D remains unclear. The CDR3 has 13 amino acids. V lost 3 bases and J lost 1, with 6 bases in between. Per the germline V gene, CDR1 is MNHNS and CDR2 is SASEGT. The CDR3 coding sequence is TGTGCCAGCAGTGATCAGGAGAACACTGAAGCTTTCTTT. It translates to CASSDQENTEAFF.

The V gene is TRBV7-9, the J gene TRBJ2-7, with 7 bases aligning to TRBD1. Trimming took 5 bases from V and 5 from J; bases not matched to a gene: 6. Per the germline V gene, CDR1 is SEHNR and CDR2 is FQNEAQ (reference sequence). This CDR3 spans 13 amino acids. The CDR3 nucleotides read TGTGCCAGCAGCAAGACGACAGGGCACGAGCAGTACTTC. Translation gives CASSKTTGHEQYF.

The gene calls are TRBV6-1 and TRBJ1-5; possibly TRBD1 for D (5 bases). The ends were cut back, 4 bases at V and 4 bases at J, with 17 bases in the middle. There are 16 residues in the CDR3. Germline CDR1 MNHNS, CDR2 SASEGT. This chain's CDR3 is CASSATGWASNQPQHF. DNA of the CDR3: TGTGCCAGCAGTGCTACAGGTTGGGCAAGTAATCAGCCCCAGCATTTT.

J is TRBJ2-5 and V is TRBV29-1; no clear D gene. V was trimmed by 1 base and J by 4 bases, leaving 4 bases between them. CDR1 and CDR2 from the germline V gene are SQVTM and ANQGSEA. This CDR3 region has 11 residues. The CDR3 here is CSVEGGETQYF. The CDR3 bases are TGCAGCGTTGAAGGGGGAGAGACCCAGTACTTC.

The V gene is TRBV18, the J gene TRBJ1-2; D gene unclear. The CDR3 runs 16 residues. Deletions cut 4 bases from V and 2 bases from J, with 17 bases between. The germline V gene has CDR1 KGHSH and CDR2 LQKENI. CDR3 nucleotides: TGTGCCAGCTCACTACCGGGAGGGCATCAAAACTATGGCTACACCTTC. Protein sequence: CASSLPGGHQNYGYTF.

This sequence joins TRBV29-1 and TRBJ1-4; a weak D match, TRBD1 (6 bases). CDR1 SQVTM and CDR2 ANQGSEA come from the germline V gene. V dropped 5 bases and J dropped 5 bases, with 12 bases sitting between them. The CDR3 sequence is 13 residues long. The CDR3 loop reads CSVRGGLNEKLFF. The CDR3, as DNA: TGCAGCGTTCGGGGGGGCCTCAATGAAAAACTGTTTTTT.

The chain combines TRBV5-5 with TRBJ2-1, with TRBD1 matching 9 bases. The CDR3 has 15 residues. Per the germline V gene, CDR1 is SGHKS and CDR2 is YYEKEE (reference sequence). Trimming removed 4 bases from V and 8 bases from J; junction bases left unmatched: 10. The CDR3 spells CASSPPGQGRDEQFF. The CDR3 region has the DNA TGTGCCAGCAGCCCCCCGGGACAGGGTAGAGATGAGCAGTTCTTC. The variable domain in full, completed from reference TRBV5-5 and TRBJ2-1, reads DAGVTQSPTHLIKTRGQQVTLRCSPISGHKSVSWYQQVLGQGPQFIFQYYEKEERGRGNFPDRFSARQFPNYSSELNVNALLLGDSALYLCASSPPGQGRDEQFFGPGTRLTVL.